This T cell receptor (beta chain) stems from a study of regulatory T cells in long-lasting Graves disease. Study-wide results and caveats: Sharing of public clonotypes was greater in persistent patients (over 2,500) than in new patients (around 930).

For TCR beta, libraries came from iRepertoire HTBI primers and Arm-PCR of CDR3 regions. TCRdb redid the calling of the multiplex PCR reads with MiXCR, one entry per CDR3 protein. The repertoire has hundreds of thousands of distinct CDR3 sequences, about 16% of them found once; the top ten carry roughly 25%. Time point here: newly diagnosed GD, antithyroid drugs for less than 3 months. The TCR library used RNA extracted from PBMCs. A word on this clonotype: Its antigen is not known. The CDR3 does not end in the conserved phenylalanine or tryptophan, so this is likely a read error.

Separately, the same data were catalogued under a study of T cells in Graves' hyperthyroidism and ophthalmopathy. As that study records: Most expanded thyroid clonotypes above 0.001 also appeared in blood.

This clonotype was sampled from a woman aged 35 to 59 with Graves disease. The sequencing here drew on peripheral blood mononuclear cells (PBMCs), taken at new diagnosis, from a patient treated with antithyroid drugs.

CDR3 nucleotides: TGTGCCAGCAGAATACGCCTTGAGGGTCAAGAAGCTTTCCTT. Protein product: CASRIRLEGQEAFL. J is TRBJ1-1 and V is TRBV6-1; D gene ambiguous. The V end was cut by 6 bases, the J end by 8 bases, with 19 bases between. Germline V CDR1 and CDR2: MNHNS, SASEGT. CDR3 length equals 14 residues.